The TCR beta chain under discussion was sequenced for a study of blood T cell repertoires in COVID-19. The assay was immunoSEQ multiplex PCR, and TCRdb's table has in-frame clones only and misses some. The sample comprises fewer than 250,000 clones, roughly 85% of which are singletons, and 3.5% to 4.5% rests with the top ten. Trimming cost V 7 bases and J 7 bases; bases outside gene matches: 12. From germline, CDR1 is SGHVS and CDR2 FQNEAQ. The CDR3 runs 16 residues. Sequencing was performed on PBMCs or T cells enriched from blood (not recorded which). The sequence came from a woman aged 40 to 50 with acute COVID-19. The rearrangement uses TRBV7-8 and TRBJ2-1, with 11 bases that match TRBD2. The CDR3 nucleotides are TGTGCCAGCACCCCCGGGACTAGCGGCGAGGGGAATGAGCAGTTCTTC. The encoded protein is CASTPGTSGEGNEQFF.